This paragraph reports one TCR beta chain. Its antigen is still unknown. This specimen belongs to a study of T cell responses to AZD1222 COVID-19 vaccine. About the research overall: Pooling was applied to second doses at about 4 or about 12 weeks. Overall study findings and caveats: The CD4 TCRs associated with vaccination extended across spike and predominated at 160-218 and 743-854.

Measured with immunoSEQ multiplex PCR; TCRdb has only the in-frame clones, and not every one. The sample carries some 140,000 clones, 92% recorded once. The sequence came from an adult in good health. The source material was peripheral blood, sampled on day 0 of AZD1222 vaccination.

The CDR3 reads CASIIGNGNTIYF. The CDR3, as DNA: TGTGCCAGCATTATAGGGAATGGAAACACCATATATTTT. V is TRBV6-5 and J is TRBJ1-3, with D hard to call. The CDR3 totals 13 residues. Per germline, CDR1 MNHEY and CDR2 SVGAGI. Between the trimmed V and J ends, which lost 7 bases and 3 bases, there was a span of 10 bases.